This T cell receptor (beta chain) was identified in a study of blood T cell repertoires in COVID-19. Across the study: Collection of acute and convalescent COVID-19 samples took place in the United States, Italy and Spain.

Trimming removed 5 bases from V and 4 bases from J; junction bases left unmatched: 6. The CDR3 loop spans 17 amino acids. From germline, CDR1 is MNHEY and CDR2 SMNVEV (reference sequence). Clones were sequenced by immunoSEQ multiplex PCR, and TCRdb holds only the in-frame ones, with some missing. Among 250,000 or so clones listed, about four fifths were seen once. This receptor was taken from a woman between 18 and 30 years old with acute or convalescent COVID-19. Sequenced material: peripheral blood. The chain uses TRBV27 and TRBJ2-2; 14 nucleotides agree with TRBD2. CDR3 protein: CASSATSGRASTGELFF. The CDR3 DNA sequence: TGTGCCAGCAGTGCGACTAGCGGGAGGGCCAGCACCGGGGAGCTGTTTTTT.